The 10 T cell receptor beta chains reported below all come from one sample, sequenced in a study of blood T cell repertoires in COVID-19. Measured with immunoSEQ multiplex PCR; TCRdb has only the in-frame clones, and not every one. The sample comprises 300,000 to 400,000 clones, around nine tenths of which are singletons, and less than 3.5% rests with the top ten. Sequenced sample: peripheral blood. The origin of the receptors is a woman between 18 and 29 years old who had recovered from COVID-19.

The rearrangement links TRBV19 to TRBJ2-1; tentatively, D is TRBD2 (6 bases). The CDR3 covers 16 residues. The ends were cut back, 3 bases at V and 0 bases at J, with 12 bases in the middle. Germline V gene sequence: CDR1 LNHDA, CDR2 SQIVND (reference sequence). The CDR3 coding sequence is TGTGCCAGTAGTATTGGGCGGGGTCCCTCCTACAATGAGCAGTTCTTC. Residues: CASSIGRGPSYNEQFF.

The chain joins TRBV19 to TRBJ1-1; D is ambiguous. In germline, CDR1 is LNHDA, CDR2 SQIVND (reference sequence). With 4 bases removed from V and 0 bases from J, the gap between germline ends came to 6 bases. The CDR3 loop spans 13 amino acids. The CDR3 loop is CASSTSLNTEAFF. The CDR3, as DNA: TGTGCCAGTAGTACGTCTCTGAACACTGAAGCTTTCTTT.

The chain employs TRBV25-1 and TRBJ1-2; weak D call: TRBD1 (5 bases). CDR3 length equals 13 residues. Germline V CDR1 and CDR2: MGHDK, SYGVNS. Trimming pared 2 bases from V and 4 bases from J, leaving 8 bases between. This chain's CDR3 is CASSEQGSYGYTF. CDR3 nucleotide sequence: TGTGCCAGCAGTGAACAGGGATCCTATGGCTACACCTTC.

V gene TRBV2 combines with J gene TRBJ2-3, with D possibly TRBD1 on 5 matching bases. The CDR3 runs to 15 residues. The V end lost 3 bases, the J end lost 2 bases, and 12 bases lay between the germline ends. Germline V gene lookup returns CDR1 SNHLY and CDR2 FYNNEI. CDR3 nucleotides: TGTGCCAGCAGTGATCTTAGCAGGGTCACAGATACGCAGTATTTT. Its protein is CASSDLSRVTDTQYF.

This clone has only one observation. J is TRBJ2-1 and V is TRBV12-3 or TRBV12-4, with TRBD1 as a possible D gene (5 bases). Trimming shortened V by 7 bases and J by 4 bases, and 8 bases separated the two germline ends. This CDR3 region has 12 residues. The CDR3 DNA sequence: TGTGCCAGCACGACAGCTTACAATGAGCAGTTCTTC. It is translated as CASTTAYNEQFF.

Here the CDR3 reads CASSLVAGDTDTQYF. CDR3 nucleotide sequence: TGCGCCAGCAGCCTCGTAGCGGGCGACACAGATACGCAGTATTTT. The V call is TRBV4-1, the J call TRBJ2-3; 7 nucleotides agree with TRBD2. Per germline, CDR1 MGHRA and CDR2 YSYEKL. J was trimmed by 2 bases and V by 4 bases; bases with no gene match: 6. The length of the CDR3 is 15 residues.

The chain links TRBV7-2 to TRBJ2-3; a weak D match, TRBD2 (6 bases). This CDR3 has 15 amino acids. Germline CDR1 SGHTA, CDR2 FQGNSA. The V gene lost 1 base and the J gene lost 3 bases, with 11 bases spanning the gap. The CDR3 region is CASSLVALATDTQYF. The CDR3 DNA reads as TGTGCCAGCAGCTTAGTTGCACTAGCTACAGATACGCAGTATTTT.

The V and J genes are TRBV5-1 and TRBJ1-1, with 9 bases aligning to TRBD1. The CDR3 has 16 amino acids. V lost 0 bases to trimming and J lost 1 base; unmatched junction nucleotides: 4. Germline values: CDR1 SGHRS, CDR2 YFSETQ. The chain's CDR3 is CASSLAHRGPNTEAFF. The DNA for the CDR3 is TGCGCCAGCAGCTTGGCCCACAGGGGGCCGAACACTGAAGCTTTCTTT.

The chain is built from TRBV30 and TRBJ1-1; D remains unclear. The CDR3 covers 12 residues. Trimming removed 2 bases at V and 4 bases at J, with 8 bases between. Germline CDR1 GTSNPN, CDR2 SVGIG (reference sequence). CDR3 sequence reads: CAWSRGLTEAFF. CDR3 in DNA: TGTGCCTGGAGTCGGGGTCTCACTGAAGCTTTCTTT.

The chain combines TRBV6-6 with TRBJ2-3; TRBD1 is a possible D gene (6 bases). CDR3 size: 14 residues. Germline V gene data show CDR1 as MNHNY and CDR2 as SVGAGI (reference sequence). Between the trimmed V and J ends, which lost 4 bases and 0 bases, there was a span of 8 bases. CDR3 bases: TGTGCCAGCAGTTTAGGGGGTAGCACAGATACGCAGTATTTT. Encoded protein: CASSLGGSTDTQYF.